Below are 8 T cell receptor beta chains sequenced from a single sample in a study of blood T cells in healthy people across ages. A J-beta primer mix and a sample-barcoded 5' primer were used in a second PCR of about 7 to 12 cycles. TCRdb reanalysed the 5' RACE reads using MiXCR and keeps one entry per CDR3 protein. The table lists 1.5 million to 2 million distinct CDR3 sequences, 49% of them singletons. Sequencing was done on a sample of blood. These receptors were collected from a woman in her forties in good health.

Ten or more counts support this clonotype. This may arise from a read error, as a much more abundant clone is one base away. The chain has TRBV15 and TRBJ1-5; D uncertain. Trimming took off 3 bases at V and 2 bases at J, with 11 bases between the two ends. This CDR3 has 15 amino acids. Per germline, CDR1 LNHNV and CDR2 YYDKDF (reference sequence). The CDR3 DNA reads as TGTGCCACCAGCAGGACCGATGGGGGCAATCAGCCCCAGCATTTT. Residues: CATSRTDGGNQPQHF.

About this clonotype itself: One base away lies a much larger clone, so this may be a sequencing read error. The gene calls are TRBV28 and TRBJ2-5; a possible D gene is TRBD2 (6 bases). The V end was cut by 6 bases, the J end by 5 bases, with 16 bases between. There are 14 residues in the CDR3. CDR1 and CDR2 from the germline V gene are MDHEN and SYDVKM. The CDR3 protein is CASSQSGVVETQYF. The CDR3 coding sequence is TGTGCCAGCAGCCAATCGGGAGTGGTCGAGACCCAGTACTTC.

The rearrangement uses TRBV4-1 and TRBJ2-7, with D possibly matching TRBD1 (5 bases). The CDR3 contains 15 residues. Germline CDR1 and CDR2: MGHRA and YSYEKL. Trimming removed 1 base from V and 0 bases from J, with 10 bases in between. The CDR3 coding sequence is TGCGCCAGCAGCCAAGGGGCAGGGAACTCCTACGAGCAGTACTTC. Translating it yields CASSQGAGNSYEQYF.

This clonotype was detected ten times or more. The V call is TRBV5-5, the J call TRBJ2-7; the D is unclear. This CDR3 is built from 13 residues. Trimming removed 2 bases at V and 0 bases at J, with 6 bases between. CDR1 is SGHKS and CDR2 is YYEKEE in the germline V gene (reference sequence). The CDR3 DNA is TGTGCCAGCAGCTTAGCCCCCTCCTACGAGCAGTACTTC. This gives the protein CASSLAPSYEQYF. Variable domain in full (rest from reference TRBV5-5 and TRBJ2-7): DAGVTQSPTHLIKTRGQQVTLRCSPISGHKSVSWYQQVLGQGPQFIFQYYEKEERGRGNFPDRFSARQFPNYSSELNVNALLLGDSALYLCASSLAPSYEQYFGPGTRLTVT.

The CDR3 reads CASSPRGPKSNEQYF. As DNA, the CDR3 is TGTGCCAGCAGCCCTAGGGGGCCTAAATCCAATGAGCAGTACTTC. The genes are TRBV9 and TRBJ2-5; 7 bases align to TRBD1. CDR1 and CDR2 from the germline V gene are SGDLS and YYNGEE. CDR3 length equals 15 residues. Trimming took 4 bases from V and 11 from J; bases not matched to a gene: 17.

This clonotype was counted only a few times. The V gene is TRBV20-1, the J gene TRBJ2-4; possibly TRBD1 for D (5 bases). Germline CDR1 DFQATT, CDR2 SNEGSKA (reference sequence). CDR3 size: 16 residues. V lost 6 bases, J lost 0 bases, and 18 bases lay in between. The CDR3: CSALGLGALAKNIQYF. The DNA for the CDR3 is TGCAGTGCCCTAGGGCTTGGGGCACTAGCCAAAAACATTCAGTACTTC.

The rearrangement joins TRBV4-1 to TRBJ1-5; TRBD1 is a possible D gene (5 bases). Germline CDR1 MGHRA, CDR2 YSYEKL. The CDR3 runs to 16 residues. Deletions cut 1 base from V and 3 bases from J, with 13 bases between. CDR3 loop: CASSQGWGRVNQPQHF. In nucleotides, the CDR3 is TGCGCCAGCAGCCAAGGGTGGGGCCGCGTCAATCAGCCCCAGCATTTT.

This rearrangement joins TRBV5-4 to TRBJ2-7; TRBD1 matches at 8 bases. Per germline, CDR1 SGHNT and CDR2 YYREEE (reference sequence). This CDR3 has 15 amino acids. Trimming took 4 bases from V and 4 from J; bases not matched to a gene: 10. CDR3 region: CASSPGGRGLYEQYF. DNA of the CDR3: TGTGCCAGCAGCCCAGGGGGCAGGGGGCTGTACGAGCAGTACTTC.